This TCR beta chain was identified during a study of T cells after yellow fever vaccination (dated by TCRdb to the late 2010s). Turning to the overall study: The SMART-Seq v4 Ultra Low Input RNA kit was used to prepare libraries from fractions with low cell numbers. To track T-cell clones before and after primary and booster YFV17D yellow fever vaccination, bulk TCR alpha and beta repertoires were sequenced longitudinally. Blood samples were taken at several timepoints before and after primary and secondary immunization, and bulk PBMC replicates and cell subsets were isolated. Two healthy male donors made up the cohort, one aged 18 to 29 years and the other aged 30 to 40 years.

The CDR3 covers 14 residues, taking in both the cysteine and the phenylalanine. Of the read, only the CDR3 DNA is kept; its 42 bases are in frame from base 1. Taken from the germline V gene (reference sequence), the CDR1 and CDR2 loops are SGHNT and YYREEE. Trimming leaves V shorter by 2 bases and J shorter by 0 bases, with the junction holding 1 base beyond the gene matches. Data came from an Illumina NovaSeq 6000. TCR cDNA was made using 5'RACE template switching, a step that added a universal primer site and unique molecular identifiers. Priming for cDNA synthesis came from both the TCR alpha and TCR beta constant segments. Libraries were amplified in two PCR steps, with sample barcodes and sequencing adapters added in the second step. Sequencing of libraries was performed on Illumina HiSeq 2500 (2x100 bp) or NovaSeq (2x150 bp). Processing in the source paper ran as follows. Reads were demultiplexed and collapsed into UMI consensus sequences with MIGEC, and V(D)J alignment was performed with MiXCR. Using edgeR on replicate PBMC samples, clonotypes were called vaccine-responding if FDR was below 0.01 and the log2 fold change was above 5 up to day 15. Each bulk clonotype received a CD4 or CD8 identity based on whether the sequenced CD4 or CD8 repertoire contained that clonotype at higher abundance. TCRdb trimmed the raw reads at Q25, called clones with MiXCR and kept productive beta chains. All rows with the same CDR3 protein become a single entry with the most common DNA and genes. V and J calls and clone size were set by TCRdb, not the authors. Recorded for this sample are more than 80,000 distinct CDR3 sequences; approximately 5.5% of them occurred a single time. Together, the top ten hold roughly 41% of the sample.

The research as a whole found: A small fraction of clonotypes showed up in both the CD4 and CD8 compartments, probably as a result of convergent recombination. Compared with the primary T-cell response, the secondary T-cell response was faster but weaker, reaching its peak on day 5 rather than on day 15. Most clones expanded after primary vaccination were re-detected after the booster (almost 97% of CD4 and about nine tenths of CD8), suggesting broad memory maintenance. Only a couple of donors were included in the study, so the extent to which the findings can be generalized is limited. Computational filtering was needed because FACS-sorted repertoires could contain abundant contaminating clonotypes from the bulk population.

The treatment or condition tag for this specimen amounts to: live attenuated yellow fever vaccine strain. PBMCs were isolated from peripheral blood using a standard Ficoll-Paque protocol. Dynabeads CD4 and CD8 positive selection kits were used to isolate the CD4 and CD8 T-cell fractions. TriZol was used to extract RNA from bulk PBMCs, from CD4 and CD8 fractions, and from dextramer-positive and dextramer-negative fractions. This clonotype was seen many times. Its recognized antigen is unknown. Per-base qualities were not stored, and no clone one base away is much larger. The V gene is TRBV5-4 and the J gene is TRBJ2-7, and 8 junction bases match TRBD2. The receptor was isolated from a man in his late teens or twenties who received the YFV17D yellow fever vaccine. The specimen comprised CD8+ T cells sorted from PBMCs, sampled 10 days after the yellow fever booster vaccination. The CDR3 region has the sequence CASSFGTSSYEQYF. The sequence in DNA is TGTGCCAGCAGCTTCGGGACTAGCTCCTACGAGCAGTACTTC.